These 25 T cell receptor beta chains were sequenced from one sample in a study of blood T cell repertoires in COVID-19. The assay was immunoSEQ multiplex PCR, and TCRdb's table has in-frame clones only and misses some. The sample lists tens of thousands of clones, under 90% occurring once. Sequences were obtained from peripheral blood. These receptor sequences come from a woman aged 55-69 years with acute or convalescent COVID-19.

This chain joins TRBV24-1 and TRBJ2-3; a possible D gene is TRBD1 (5 bases). V gave up 10 bases and J gave up 0 bases, with 13 bases separating them. This CDR3 has 14 residues. CDR1 KGHDR and CDR2 SFDVKD come from the germline V gene. The CDR3 here is CATQDSRSTDTQYF. DNA for the CDR3: TGTGCCACTCAAGACAGTCGCAGCACAGATACGCAGTATTTT.

The chain uses TRBV12-3 or TRBV12-4 and TRBJ2-2; D is undetermined. This CDR3 spans 13 amino acids. V lost 5 bases and J lost 5, with 9 bases in between. The CDR3 here is CASSARLTGELFF. Written as DNA, the CDR3 is TGTGCCAGCAGTGCGCGGTTGACCGGGGAGCTGTTTTTT.

The CDR3 bases are TGTGCCAGTTCCGGGACAGGGGTCTTCGGGGCTTTCTTT. It specifies CASSGTGVFGAFF. The chain uses TRBV7-8 and TRBJ1-1, with 10 bases that match TRBD1. This CDR3 spans 13 amino acids. Germline lookup yields CDR1 SGHVS and CDR2 FQNEAQ. J lost 11 bases, V lost 9 bases, and 12 bases had no gene match.

This rearrangement joins TRBV19 to TRBJ1-2; D is ambiguous. Trimming cost V 7 bases and J 4 bases, with 16 bases left between them. Germline assignment: CDR1 LNHDA and CDR2 SQIVND (reference sequence). CDR3 length equals 14 residues. The CDR3 sequence is CASIVQHSGYGYTF. The CDR3 region has the DNA TGTGCCAGTATCGTCCAGCATTCGGGCTATGGCTACACCTTC.

This chain joins TRBV6-5 and TRBJ1-4; D is perhaps TRBD1 (6 bases). Looked up from germline, CDR1 is MNHEY and CDR2 is SVGAGI. The CDR3 is 14 residues long. The V end lost 6 bases, the J end lost 3 bases, and 11 bases lay between the germline ends. The CDR3 DNA reads TGTGCCAGCAGACTGACAGGTTCTAATGAAAAACTGTTTTTT. This codes for CASRLTGSNEKLFF.

The chain combines TRBV19 with TRBJ1-2, with a possible D match to TRBD1 (5 bases). The CDR3 is 13 residues long. Germline V gene sequence: CDR1 LNHDA, CDR2 SQIVND (reference sequence). Trimming removed 6 bases from V and 8 bases from J, with 16 bases in between. The DNA of the CDR3 is TGTGCCAGTAGGGATGATCAGGGATCCGGCTACACCTTC. Residues: CASRDDQGSGYTF. The full variable domain, rest sourced from reference TRBV19 and TRBJ1-2, is DGGITQSPKYLFRKEGQNVTLSCEQNLNHDAMYWYRQDPGQGLRLIYYSQIVNDFQKGDIAEGYSVSREKKESFPLTVTSAQKNPTAFYLCASRDDQGSGYTFGSGTRLTVV.

The chain couples TRBV4-1 to TRBJ2-7, with TRBD1 matching 8 bases. This CDR3 region has 14 residues. Trimming cost V 4 bases and J 5 bases; bases outside gene matches: 7. Germline V gene sequence: CDR1 MGHRA, CDR2 YSYEKL. The CDR3 nucleotides read TGCGCCAGCAGCCCACACCGGACAGGGAACGAGCAGTACTTC. This gives the protein CASSPHRTGNEQYF.

This clone was observed a handful of times. The chain carries TRBV13 and TRBJ1-3; a weak D match, TRBD1 (6 bases). Between the trimmed V and J ends, which lost 5 bases and 0 bases, there was a span of 11 bases. This CDR3 is 15 amino acids long. Germline-derived CDR1 and CDR2 are PRHDT and FYEKMQ (reference sequence). The CDR3 nucleotides read TGTGCCAGCAGCCTAACGGACAGCTCTGGAAACACCATATATTTT. It codes for CASSLTDSSGNTIYF.

The gene calls are TRBV6-5 and TRBJ2-2; TRBD1 aligns across 9 bases. Germline V gene sequence: CDR1 MNHEY, CDR2 SVGAGI. Trimming took 6 bases from V and 4 from J; bases not matched to a gene: 6. The CDR3 consists of 15 residues. In nucleotides, the CDR3 is TGTGCCAGCAGGGGACAGGGTCTGGCCACCGGGGAGCTGTTTTTT. It specifies CASRGQGLATGELFF.

The chain links TRBV18 to TRBJ1-2, with unresolved D. The length of the CDR3 is 13 residues. Trimming pared 6 bases from V and 1 base from J, leaving 9 bases between. Germline V lookup: CDR1 KGHSH, CDR2 LQKENI. The CDR3 sequence is CASSRSDNYGYTF. The CDR3 coding sequence is TGTGCCAGCTCCCGCAGTGATAACTATGGCTACACCTTC.

The V gene is TRBV28, the J gene TRBJ2-7; tentative D call: TRBD1 (7 bases). The V gene's germline CDR1 is MDHEN and CDR2 SYDVKM. This CDR3 is built from 13 residues. The ends were cut back, 4 bases at V and 1 base at J, with 8 bases in the middle. The chain's CDR3 is CASSSGGSYEQYF. For the CDR3, the DNA is TGTGCCAGCAGTTCAGGGGGGTCCTACGAGCAGTACTTC.

V gene TRBV6-5 combines with J gene TRBJ1-5, with a weak D call TRBD1 (6 bases). CDR1 is MNHEY, CDR2 SVGAGI, per germline. The CDR3 sequence is 14 residues long. Trimming cost V 5 bases and J 4 bases, with 12 bases left between them. CDR3 sequence: CASSPGTTNQPQHF. The DNA of the CDR3 is TGTGCCAGCAGTCCCGGGACAACAAATCAGCCCCAGCATTTT.

Written as DNA, the CDR3 is TGTGCCACAAGGAGGGGGCCCCAGACCGGGGAGCTGTTTTTT. Protein product: CATRRGPQTGELFF. The chain links TRBV6-5 to TRBJ2-2, with a weak D call TRBD1 (7 bases). The CDR3 length is 14 residues. V was shortened by 10 bases and J by 5 bases, with 17 bases between the two germline ends. CDR1 MNHEY and CDR2 SVGAGI come from the germline V gene.

The gene calls are TRBV7-6 and TRBJ2-3, with 7 bases aligning to TRBD2. Germline-derived CDR1 and CDR2 are SGHVS and FNYEAQ. This CDR3 contains 17 residues. The J segment lost 1 base and the V segment lost 5 bases, leaving 12 bases of the junction unmatched. CDR3 in amino acids: CASSLFMGEGGTDTQYF. The CDR3 region has the DNA TGTGCCAGCAGCCTCTTTATGGGGGAGGGTGGCACAGATACGCAGTATTTT.

The chain is built from TRBV7-2 and TRBJ1-5; 7 nucleotides line up with TRBD1. The J segment lost 6 bases and the V segment lost 1 base, leaving 6 bases of the junction unmatched. Germline V gene lookup returns CDR1 SGHTA and CDR2 FQGNSA. The CDR3 sequence is 15 residues long. CDR3 in amino acids: CASSLGEGGIQPQHF. The CDR3 nucleotides read TGTGCCAGCAGCTTAGGGGAAGGGGGCATTCAGCCCCAGCATTTT.

V is TRBV30 and J is TRBJ1-1; D is undetermined. Germline V gene data show CDR1 as GTSNPN and CDR2 as SVGIG (reference sequence). V was clipped by 4 bases and J by 0 bases, with 15 bases between them. CDR3 length: 15 residues. The CDR3 DNA is TGTGCCTGGACCCACAGAGGGTTCATGAACACTGAAGCTTTCTTT. Translation gives CAWTHRGFMNTEAFF.

The chain employs TRBV19 and TRBJ2-7; a weak D match, TRBD2 (6 bases). Trimming took 5 bases from V and 3 from J, leaving 17 bases between them. This CDR3 is built from 15 residues. From germline, CDR1 is LNHDA and CDR2 SQIVND (reference sequence). Written as DNA, the CDR3 is TGTGCCAGTAGTCCCTACGGAGGGAGTGACTACGAGCAGTACTTC. It codes for CASSPYGGSDYEQYF.

The chain uses TRBV2 and TRBJ2-7; 9 bases agree with TRBD1. Germline V gene lookup returns CDR1 SNHLY and CDR2 FYNNEI. The length of the CDR3 is 16 residues. V trimming: 7 bases; J trimming: 6 bases; junction bases outside the gene matches: 16. The CDR3 loop reads CASKVLPGQGSLEQYF. For the CDR3, the DNA is TGTGCCAGCAAAGTTCTTCCGGGACAGGGCTCTCTCGAGCAGTACTTC.

The chain has TRBV29-1 and TRBJ1-1, with a possible D match to TRBD1 (5 bases). In germline, CDR1 is SQVTM, CDR2 ANQGSEA. This CDR3 region has 14 residues. The V end lost 6 bases, the J end lost 0 bases, and 14 bases lay between the germline ends. The CDR3: CSVDSGLLNTEAFF. The CDR3, as DNA: TGCAGCGTCGATTCGGGACTCTTGAACACTGAAGCTTTCTTT.

The chain employs TRBV6-5 and TRBJ2-7, with 8 bases identical to TRBD2. The CDR3 spans 15 residues. V trimming: 2 bases; J trimming: 3 bases; junction bases outside the gene matches: 6. Germline V CDR1 and CDR2: MNHEY, SVGAGI. The CDR3 sequence is CASSYGIAGYYEQYF. The CDR3 DNA follows: TGTGCCAGCAGTTACGGGATAGCGGGGTACTACGAGCAGTACTTC.

This clone was detected a few times. The gene calls are TRBV6-5 and TRBJ2-1, with 8 bases matching TRBD1. The CDR3 is 15 amino acids. The V gene end was trimmed by 5 bases and the J gene end by 9 bases; junction bases not matched to a gene: 12. Germline-derived CDR1 and CDR2 are MNHEY and SVGAGI. The CDR3 DNA follows: TGTGCCAGCAGTCCTAGACAGGGGCTCAAAAGTGAGCAGTTCTTC. This codes for CASSPRQGLKSEQFF.

The chain employs TRBV5-6 and TRBJ2-7; D not certain. The CDR3 totals 14 residues. Trimming took off 1 base at V and 1 base at J, with 9 bases between the two ends. Germline lookup yields CDR1 SGHDT and CDR2 YYEEEE. The CDR3 DNA is TGTGCCAGCAGCTTGTTGTACAGTTCCTACGAGCAGTACTTC. Encoded protein: CASSLLYSSYEQYF. Looking up the rest from reference TRBV5-6 and TRBJ2-7 gives the full variable domain: DAGVTQSPTHLIKTRGQQVTLRCSPKSGHDTVSWYQQALGQGPQFIFQYYEEEERQRGNFPDRFSGHQFPNYSSELNVNALLLGDSALYLCASSLLYSSYEQYFGPGTRLTVT.

This rearrangement joins TRBV27 to TRBJ2-7, with D tentatively TRBD1 (8 bases). The CDR3 totals 15 residues. V dropped 7 bases and J dropped 2 bases, with 18 bases sitting between them. CDR1 and CDR2 (germline): MNHEY, SMNVEV (reference sequence). The CDR3 protein is CASNRGGSPPYEQYF. DNA of the CDR3: TGTGCCAGCAACAGGGGGGGGTCGCCTCCCTACGAGCAGTACTTC.

The CDR3 region has the DNA TGTGCCAGCAGTTTAATTCTCAGTTTGAACACTGAAGCTTTCTTT. It specifies CASSLILSLNTEAFF. This chain links TRBV28 with TRBJ1-1, with unresolved D. The germline V and J ends were trimmed by 2 bases and 0 bases, with 10 bases remaining between them. The CDR3 contains 15 residues. Germline-derived CDR1 and CDR2 are MDHEN and SYDVKM.

The chain links TRBV13 to TRBJ1-1, with TRBD1 identical over 7 bases. V gave up 5 bases and J gave up 9 bases; unmatched junction bases: 6. The V gene's germline CDR1 is PRHDT and CDR2 FYEKMQ (reference sequence). This CDR3 is 12 amino acids long. The chain's CDR3 is CASSLRQGKAFF. The CDR3 DNA is TGTGCCAGCAGCCTAAGACAGGGAAAAGCTTTCTTT.